Listed here is a single T cell receptor beta chain. This entry belongs to a study of blood T cell repertoires in COVID-19. The table came from immunoSEQ multiplex PCR; TCRdb's copy has only in-frame clones and leaves some out. The table shows 100,000 to 150,000 clones, with roughly 89% occurring only once. This CDR3 has 14 amino acids. The junction had 7 bases not matched to a gene; V was cut back by 3 bases and J by 3 bases. Germline assignment: CDR1 GTSNPN and CDR2 SVGIG (reference sequence). The sequenced material came from peripheral blood. V is TRBV30 and J is TRBJ1-2, with TRBD1 identical over 7 bases. The TCR comes from a woman between 45 and 60 years old with acute or convalescent COVID-19. As DNA, the CDR3 is TGTGCCTGGAGCCCCGGGGACAGAGACTATGGCTACACCTTC. Translating gives CAWSPGDRDYGYTF.